The clone carrying this T cell receptor (beta chain) was detected only a few times. What it binds is not known. These data originate in a study of identical twins. General study results and limits: Cord blood beta clonotypes that were abundant carried fewer insertions, and memory repertoires showed no such trend. Compared with models, monozygotic twins showed more out-of-frame TCR alpha sharing.

The donors were all healthy and Caucasian. Germline loops: CDR1 SGHVS, CDR2 FQNEAQ. The CDR3 sequence is 14 residues long. Between the trimmed V and J ends, which lost 1 base and 6 bases, there was a span of 13 bases. Using its own MiXCR run on the 5' RACE reads, TCRdb lists one record per CDR3 protein. The repertoire has 500,000 to 650,000 distinct CDR3 sequences, 20% to 25% of them found once; the top ten carry more than 0.4%. This sample was also put to use in a study of yellow fever vaccine responses in identical twins.

This chain connects TRBV7-8 to TRBJ2-7; unclear D gene. The sample taken for sequencing was CD4+ T cells sorted from blood. The origin of this receptor is a woman aged 18-35 years in good health. The CDR3 DNA sequence: TGTGCCAGCAGCTTAGAGGGTGCAGCGATCGAGCAGTACTTC. It yields the protein CASSLEGAAIEQYF.